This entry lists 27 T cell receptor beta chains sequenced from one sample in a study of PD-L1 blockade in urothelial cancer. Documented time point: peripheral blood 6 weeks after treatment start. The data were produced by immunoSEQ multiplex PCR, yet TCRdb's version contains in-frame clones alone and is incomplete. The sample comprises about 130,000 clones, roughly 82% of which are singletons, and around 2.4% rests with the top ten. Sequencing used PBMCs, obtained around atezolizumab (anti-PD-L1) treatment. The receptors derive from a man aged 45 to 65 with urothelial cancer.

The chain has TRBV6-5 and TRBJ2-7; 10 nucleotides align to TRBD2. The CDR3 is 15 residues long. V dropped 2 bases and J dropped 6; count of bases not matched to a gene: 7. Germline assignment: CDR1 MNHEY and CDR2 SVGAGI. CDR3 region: CASSYNLAGVSEQYF. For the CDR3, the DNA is TGTGCCAGCAGTTACAATCTAGCGGGAGTGAGCGAGCAGTACTTC.

The DNA for the CDR3 is TGTGCCAGTAGTAACCTCGGGACAGCTCAAAATCAGCCCCAGCATTTT. Protein sequence: CASSNLGTAQNQPQHF. The J gene is TRBJ1-5, the V gene TRBV19, with 7 bases identical to TRBD1. Germline loops: CDR1 LNHDA, CDR2 SQIVND (reference sequence). The CDR3 runs to 16 residues. The J segment lost 4 bases and the V segment lost 4 bases, leaving 10 bases of the junction unmatched.

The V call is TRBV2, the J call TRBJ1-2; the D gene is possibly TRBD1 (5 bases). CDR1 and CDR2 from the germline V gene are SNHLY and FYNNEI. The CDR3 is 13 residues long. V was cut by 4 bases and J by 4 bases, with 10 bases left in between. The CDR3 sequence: CASSGQGPYGYTF. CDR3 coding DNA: TGTGCCAGCAGTGGGCAGGGCCCCTATGGCTACACCTTC.

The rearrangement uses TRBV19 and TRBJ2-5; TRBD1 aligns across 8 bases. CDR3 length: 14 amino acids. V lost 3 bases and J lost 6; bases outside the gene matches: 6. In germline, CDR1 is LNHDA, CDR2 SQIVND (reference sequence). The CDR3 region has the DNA TGTGCCAGTAGTATTCAGGGGGCAGGAAAGACCCAGTACTTC. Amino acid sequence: CASSIQGAGKTQYF.

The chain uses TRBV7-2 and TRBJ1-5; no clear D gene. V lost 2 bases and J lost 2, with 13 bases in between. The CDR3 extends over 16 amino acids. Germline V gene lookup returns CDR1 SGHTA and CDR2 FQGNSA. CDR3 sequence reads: CASSLMRQAGNQPQHF. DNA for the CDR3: TGTGCCAGCAGCTTAATGAGGCAAGCGGGCAATCAGCCCCAGCATTTT.

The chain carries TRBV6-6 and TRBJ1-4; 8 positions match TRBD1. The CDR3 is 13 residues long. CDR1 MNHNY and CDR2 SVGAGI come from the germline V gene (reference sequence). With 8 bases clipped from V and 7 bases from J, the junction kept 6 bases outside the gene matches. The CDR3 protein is CASGQGYFEKLFF. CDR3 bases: TGTGCCAGCGGACAGGGATACTTTGAAAAACTGTTTTTT.

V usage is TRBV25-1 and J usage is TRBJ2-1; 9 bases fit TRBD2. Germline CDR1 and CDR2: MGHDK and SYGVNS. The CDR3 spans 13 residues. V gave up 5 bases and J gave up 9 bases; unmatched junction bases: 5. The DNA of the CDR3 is TGTGCCAGCAGTCGGCGGGAGGGAGCTGAGCAGTTCTTC. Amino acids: CASSRREGAEQFF.

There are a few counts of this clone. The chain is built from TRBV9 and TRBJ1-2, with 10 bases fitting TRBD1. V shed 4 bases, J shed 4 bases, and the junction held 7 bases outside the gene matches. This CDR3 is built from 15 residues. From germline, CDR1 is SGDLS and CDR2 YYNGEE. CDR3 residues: CASSLGQGGLYGYTF. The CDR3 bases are TGTGCCAGCAGCCTCGGACAGGGGGGCCTCTATGGCTACACCTTC.

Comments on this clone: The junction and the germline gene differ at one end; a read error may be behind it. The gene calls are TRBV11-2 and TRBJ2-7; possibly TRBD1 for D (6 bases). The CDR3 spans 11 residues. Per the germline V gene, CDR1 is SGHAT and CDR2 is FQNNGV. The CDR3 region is CASSLGGGQHF. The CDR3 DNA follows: TGTGCCAGCAGCTTAGGGGGTGGACAGCACTTC.

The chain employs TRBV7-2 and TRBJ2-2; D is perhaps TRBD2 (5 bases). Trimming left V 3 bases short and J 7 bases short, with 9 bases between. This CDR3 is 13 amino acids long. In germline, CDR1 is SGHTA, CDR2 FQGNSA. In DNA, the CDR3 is TGTGCCAGCAGCTTGACGCGGGTCGGGGAGCTGTTTTTT. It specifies CASSLTRVGELFF.

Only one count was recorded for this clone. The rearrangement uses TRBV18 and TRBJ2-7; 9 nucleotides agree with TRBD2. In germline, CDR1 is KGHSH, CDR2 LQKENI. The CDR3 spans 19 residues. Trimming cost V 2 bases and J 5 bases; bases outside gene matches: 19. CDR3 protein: CASSPLIYRDSGSPHEQYF. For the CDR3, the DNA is TGTGCCAGCTCACCATTAATTTACAGGGATAGCGGGAGTCCCCACGAGCAGTACTTC.

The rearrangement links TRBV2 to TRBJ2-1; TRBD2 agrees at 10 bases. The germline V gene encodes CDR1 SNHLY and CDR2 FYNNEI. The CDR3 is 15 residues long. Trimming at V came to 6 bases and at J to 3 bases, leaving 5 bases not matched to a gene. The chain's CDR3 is CASREREGLYNEQFF. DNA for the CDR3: TGTGCCAGCAGAGAGCGGGAGGGCCTCTACAATGAGCAGTTCTTC.

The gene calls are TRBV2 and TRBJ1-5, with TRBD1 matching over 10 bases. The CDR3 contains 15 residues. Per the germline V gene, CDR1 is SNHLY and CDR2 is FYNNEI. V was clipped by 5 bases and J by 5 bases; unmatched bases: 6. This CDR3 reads CASSRDRGQDQPQHF. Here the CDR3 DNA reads TGTGCCAGCAGTCGGGACAGGGGCCAGGATCAGCCCCAGCATTTT.

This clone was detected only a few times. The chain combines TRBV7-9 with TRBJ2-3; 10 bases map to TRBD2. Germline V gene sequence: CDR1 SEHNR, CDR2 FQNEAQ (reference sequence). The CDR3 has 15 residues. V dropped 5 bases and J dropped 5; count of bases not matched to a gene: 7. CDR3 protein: CASSRSSGSQDTQYF. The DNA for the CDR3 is TGTGCCAGCAGCCGATCTAGCGGGAGTCAAGATACGCAGTATTTT.

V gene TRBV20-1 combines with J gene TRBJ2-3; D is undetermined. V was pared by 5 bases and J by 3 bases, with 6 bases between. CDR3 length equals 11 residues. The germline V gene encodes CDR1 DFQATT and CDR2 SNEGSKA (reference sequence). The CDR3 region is CSALLTDTQYF. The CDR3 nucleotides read TGCAGTGCTCTCCTAACAGATACGCAGTATTTT.

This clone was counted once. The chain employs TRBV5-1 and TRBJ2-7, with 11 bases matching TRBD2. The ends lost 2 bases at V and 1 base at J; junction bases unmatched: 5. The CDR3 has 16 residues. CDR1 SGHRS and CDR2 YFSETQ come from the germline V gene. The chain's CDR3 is CASSLPGLAASYEQYF. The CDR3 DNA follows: TGCGCCAGCAGCTTACCGGGACTAGCGGCTTCCTACGAGCAGTACTTC.

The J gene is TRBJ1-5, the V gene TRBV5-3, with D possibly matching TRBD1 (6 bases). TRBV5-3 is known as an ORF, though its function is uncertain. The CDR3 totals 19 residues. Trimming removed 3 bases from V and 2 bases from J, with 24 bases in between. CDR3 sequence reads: CARSSRLQGRTGGNQPQHF. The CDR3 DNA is TGTGCCAGAAGCTCCCGTTTACAGGGAAGGACTGGAGGCAATCAGCCCCAGCATTTT.

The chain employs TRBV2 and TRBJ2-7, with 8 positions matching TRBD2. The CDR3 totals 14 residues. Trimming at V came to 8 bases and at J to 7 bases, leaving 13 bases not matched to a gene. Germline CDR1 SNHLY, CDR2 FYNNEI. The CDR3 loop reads CASRRQRESWEQYF. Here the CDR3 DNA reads TGTGCCAGCCGCCGTCAGCGGGAGTCTTGGGAGCAGTACTTC.

The CDR3 DNA is TGTGCCTGGAGGATCCTAGCGGACTCCTACAATGAGCAGTTCTTC. Residues: CAWRILADSYNEQFF. J is TRBJ2-1 and V is TRBV30, with 7 bases that match TRBD2. The CDR3 covers 15 residues. V trimming: 3 bases; J trimming: 0 bases; junction bases outside the gene matches: 5. Looked up from germline, CDR1 is GTSNPN and CDR2 is SVGIG (reference sequence). Full variable domain (rest looked up from reference TRBV30 and TRBJ2-1): SQTIHQWPATLVQPVGSPLSLECTVEGTSNPNLYWYRQAAGRGLQLLFYSVGIGQISSEVPQNLSASRPQDRQFILSSKKLLLSDSGFYLCAWRILADSYNEQFFGPGTRLTVL.

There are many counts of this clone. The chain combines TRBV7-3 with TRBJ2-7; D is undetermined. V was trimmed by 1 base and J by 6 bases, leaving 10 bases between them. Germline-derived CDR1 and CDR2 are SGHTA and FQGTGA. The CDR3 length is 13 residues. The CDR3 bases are TGTGCCAGCAGCTTAAGCCCCCTAAGCGAGCAGTACTTC. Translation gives CASSLSPLSEQYF.

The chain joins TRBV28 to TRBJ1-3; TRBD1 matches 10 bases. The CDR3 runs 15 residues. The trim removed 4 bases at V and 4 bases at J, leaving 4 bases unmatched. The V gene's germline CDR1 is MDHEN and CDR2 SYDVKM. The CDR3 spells CASSSGTGVGNTIYF. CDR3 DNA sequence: TGTGCCAGCAGTTCGGGGACAGGGGTGGGAAACACCATATATTTT. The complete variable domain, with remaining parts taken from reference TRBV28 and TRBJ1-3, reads DVKVTQSSRYLVKRTGEKVFLECVQDMDHENMFWYRQDPGLGLRLIYFSYDVKMKEKGDIPEGYSVSREKKERFSLILESASTNQTSMYLCASSSGTGVGNTIYFGEGSWLTVV.

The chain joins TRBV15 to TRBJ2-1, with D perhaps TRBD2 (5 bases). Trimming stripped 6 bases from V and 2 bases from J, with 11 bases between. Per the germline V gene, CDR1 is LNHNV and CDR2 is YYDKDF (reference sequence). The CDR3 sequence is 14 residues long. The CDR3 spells CATSSDYAYNEQFF. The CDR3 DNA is TGTGCCACCAGTTCCGACTATGCCTACAATGAGCAGTTCTTC.

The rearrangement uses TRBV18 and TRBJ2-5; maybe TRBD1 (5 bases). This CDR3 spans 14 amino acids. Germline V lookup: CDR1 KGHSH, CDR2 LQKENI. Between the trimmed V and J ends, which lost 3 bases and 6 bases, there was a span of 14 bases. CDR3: CASSPQGDTKTQYF. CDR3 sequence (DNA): TGTGCCAGCTCACCTCAGGGCGATACAAAGACCCAGTACTTC.

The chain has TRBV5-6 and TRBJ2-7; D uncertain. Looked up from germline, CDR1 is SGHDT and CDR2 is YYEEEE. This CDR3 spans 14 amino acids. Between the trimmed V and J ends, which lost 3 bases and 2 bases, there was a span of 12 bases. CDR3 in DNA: TGTGCCAGCAGCTCCCCGCCCGCGGCCTACGAGCAGTACTTC. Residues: CASSSPPAAYEQYF.

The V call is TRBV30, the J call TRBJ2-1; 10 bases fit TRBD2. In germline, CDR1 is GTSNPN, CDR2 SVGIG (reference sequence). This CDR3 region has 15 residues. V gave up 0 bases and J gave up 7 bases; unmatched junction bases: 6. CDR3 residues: CAWSVGLAVGNEQFF. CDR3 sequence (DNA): TGTGCCTGGAGTGTAGGACTAGCGGTTGGGAATGAGCAGTTCTTC.

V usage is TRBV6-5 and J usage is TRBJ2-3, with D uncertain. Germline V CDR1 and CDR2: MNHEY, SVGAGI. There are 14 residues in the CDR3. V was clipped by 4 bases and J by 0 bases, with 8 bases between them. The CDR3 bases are TGTGCCAGCAGTTTCTTCACTAGCACAGATACGCAGTATTTT. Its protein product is CASSFFTSTDTQYF.

For the CDR3, the DNA is TGTGCCAGCAGCCAAATAGCCGGACTAGCGGGCTACGAGCAGTACTTC. This codes for CASSQIAGLAGYEQYF. The J gene is TRBJ2-7, the V gene TRBV4-2, with TRBD2 identical over 11 bases. The ends lost 2 bases at V and 3 bases at J; junction bases unmatched: 6. The CDR3 consists of 16 residues. Germline loops: CDR1 LGHNA, CDR2 YNFKEQ.